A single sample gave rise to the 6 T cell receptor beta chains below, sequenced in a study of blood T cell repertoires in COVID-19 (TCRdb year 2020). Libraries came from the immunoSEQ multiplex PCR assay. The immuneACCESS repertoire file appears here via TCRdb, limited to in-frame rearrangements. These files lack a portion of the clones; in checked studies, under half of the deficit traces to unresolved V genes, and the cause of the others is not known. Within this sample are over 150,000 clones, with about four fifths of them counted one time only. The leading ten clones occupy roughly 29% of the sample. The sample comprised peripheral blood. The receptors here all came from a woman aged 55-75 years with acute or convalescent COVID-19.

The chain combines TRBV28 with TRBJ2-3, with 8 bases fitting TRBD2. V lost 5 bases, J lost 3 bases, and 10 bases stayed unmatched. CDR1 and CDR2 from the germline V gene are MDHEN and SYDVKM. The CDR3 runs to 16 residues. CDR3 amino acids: CASSPGGLEKTDTQYF. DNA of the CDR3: TGTGCCAGCAGTCCCGGGGGACTAGAAAAAACAGATACGCAGTATTTT. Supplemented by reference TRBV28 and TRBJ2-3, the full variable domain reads DVKVTQSSRYLVKRTGEKVFLECVQDMDHENMFWYRQDPGLGLRLIYFSYDVKMKEKGDIPEGYSVSREKKERFSLILESASTNQTSMYLCASSPGGLEKTDTQYFGPGTRLTVL.

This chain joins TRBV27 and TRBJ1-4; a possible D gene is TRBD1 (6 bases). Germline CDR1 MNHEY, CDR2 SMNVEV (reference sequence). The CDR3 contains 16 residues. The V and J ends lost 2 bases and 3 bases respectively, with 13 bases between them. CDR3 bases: TGTGCCAGCAGTTTAGGGGGGGCAATCCCTAATGAAAAACTGTTTTTT. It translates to CASSLGGAIPNEKLFF.

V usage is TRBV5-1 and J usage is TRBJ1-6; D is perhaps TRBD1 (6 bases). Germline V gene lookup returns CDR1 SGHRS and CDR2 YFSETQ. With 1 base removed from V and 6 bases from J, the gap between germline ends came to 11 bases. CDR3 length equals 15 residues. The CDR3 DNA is TGCGCCAGCAGCTTGAGGACAGATAGTAATTCACCCCTCCACTTT. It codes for CASSLRTDSNSPLHF.

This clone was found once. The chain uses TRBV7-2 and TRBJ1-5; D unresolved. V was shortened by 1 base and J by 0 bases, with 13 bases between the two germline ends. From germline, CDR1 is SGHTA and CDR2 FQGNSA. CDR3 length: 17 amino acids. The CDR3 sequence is CASSLGTFVYSNQPQHF. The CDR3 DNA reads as TGTGCCAGCAGCTTAGGGACTTTCGTTTATAGCAATCAGCCCCAGCATTTT.

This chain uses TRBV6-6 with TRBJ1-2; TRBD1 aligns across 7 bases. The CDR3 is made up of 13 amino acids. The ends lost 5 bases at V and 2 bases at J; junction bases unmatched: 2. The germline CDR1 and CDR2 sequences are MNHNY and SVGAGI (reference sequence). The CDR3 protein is CASSRDSNYGYTF. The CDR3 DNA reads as TGTGCCAGCAGTCGGGACAGCAACTATGGCTACACCTTC.

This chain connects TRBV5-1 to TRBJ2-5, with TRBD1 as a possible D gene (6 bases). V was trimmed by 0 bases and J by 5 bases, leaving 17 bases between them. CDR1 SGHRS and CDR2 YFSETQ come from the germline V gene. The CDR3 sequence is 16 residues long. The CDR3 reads CASSLATTGPRETQYF. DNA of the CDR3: TGCGCCAGCAGCTTGGCCACTACAGGGCCGCGTGAGACCCAGTACTTC.